The 5 T cell receptor beta chains presented below share a single source sample, sequenced in a study of somatic mutations in cytotoxic T cells in rheumatoid arthritis. Using immunoSEQ multiplex PCR, the repertoire was profiled, and TCRdb retains in-frame clones only, with some absent. This table has approximately 6,700 clones, roughly 70% appearing once. Sequenced: CD8+ T cells sorted from blood. These receptors were collected from a man aged 40-49 years in good health.

The chain employs TRBV25-1 and TRBJ2-5; perhaps TRBD2 as D (6 bases). This CDR3 has 16 amino acids. CDR1 is MGHDK and CDR2 is SYGVNS in the germline V gene. Trimming left V 3 bases short and J 5 bases short, with 19 bases between. The CDR3: CASSDPGLTSSETQYF. For the CDR3, the DNA is TGTGCCAGCAGTGACCCGGGACTGACATCGTCGGAGACCCAGTACTTC.

In its sample, this clone was seen once. As DNA, the CDR3 is TGTGCCAGCAGGGCACGGGGCAATCAGCCCCAGCATTTT. Protein product: CASRARGNQPQHF. V and J are TRBV6-5 and TRBJ1-5, with D unclear. Per the germline V gene, CDR1 is MNHEY and CDR2 is SVGAGI. V lost 6 bases and J 2 bases, leaving 8 bases between the germline ends. This CDR3 region has 13 residues.

This clone was observed a handful of times. This chain connects TRBV9 to TRBJ2-3; TRBD1 aligns across 9 bases. Germline V CDR1 and CDR2: SGDLS, YYNGEE. This CDR3 comprises 16 residues. Germline trimming cut 3 bases from V and 2 bases from J; bases unmatched to any gene: 7. Written as DNA, the CDR3 is TGTGCCAGCAGCGCCCATCGGACAGGGGACACAGATACGCAGTATTTT. Translation gives CASSAHRTGDTDTQYF.

The chain employs TRBV6-4 and TRBJ1-5; D possibly corresponds to TRBD1 (5 bases). The V end lost 6 bases, the J end lost 4 bases, and 16 bases lay between the germline ends. The V gene's germline CDR1 is MRHNA and CDR2 SNTAGT. The CDR3 has 15 residues. CDR3 amino acids: CASSADGGGNQPQHF. The CDR3 DNA reads TGTGCCAGCAGCGCCGACGGGGGGGGGAATCAGCCCCAGCATTTT.

The chain carries TRBV7-9 and TRBJ2-7; D is perhaps TRBD2 (6 bases). The CDR3 is made up of 15 amino acids. V lost 0 bases to trimming and J lost 2 bases, with 11 bases between them. Germline V gene lookup returns CDR1 SEHNR and CDR2 FQNEAQ (reference sequence). CDR3 coding DNA: TGTGCCAGCAGCTTAGCCCGCGGGGATCCCTACGAGCAGTACTTC. This encodes CASSLARGDPYEQYF. The full variable domain, rest sourced from reference TRBV7-9 and TRBJ2-7, is DTGVSQNPRHKITKRGQNVTFRCDPISEHNRLYWYRQTLGQGPEFLTYFQNEAQLEKSRLLSDRFSAERPKGSFSTLEIQRTEQGDSAMYLCASSLARGDPYEQYFGPGTRLTVT.